This TCR beta chain was captured by sequencing in a study of cytomegalovirus exposure and HLA in healthy donors. Study conclusions and caveats: There were a few CMV-associated chains whose specificity for CMV antigens was confirmed in vitro.

TCRdb's copy holds only in-frame clones and misses some; the assay was immunoSEQ multiplex PCR. The sample carries about 180,000 clones, approximately 90% recorded once. With regard to this clone: The antigen is not known.

V was pared by 4 bases and J by 0 bases, with 8 bases between. Germline V CDR1 and CDR2: SNHLY, FYNNEI. The length of the CDR3 is 14 residues. This chain uses TRBV2 with TRBJ2-3; D is unresolved. The clonotype was recovered from a woman in her thirties in good health and CMV-seronegative. Sequenced sample: PBMCs. The CDR3 reads CASSGVRSTDTQYF. The CDR3 nucleotides read TGTGCCAGCAGTGGAGTACGTAGCACAGATACGCAGTATTTT.